Below are 14 T cell receptor beta chains sequenced from a single sample in a study of neurological immune-mediated disorders. TCRdb analysed the 5' RACE reads with MiXCR anew, one entry per CDR3 protein. The sample consists of some 50,000 distinct CDR3 sequences, roughly 23% of them appearing once. The sequenced material came from PBMCs. These receptors were obtained from a woman between 65 and 79 years old in good health.

Of note for this clonotype: Mismatch with germline at one junction end may stem from a read error. CDR3 loop: CASSPAGSSSYEQYF. The CDR3 bases are TGCGCAAGCAGCCCGGCCGGGTCTAGCTCCTACGAGCAGTACTTC. The genes are TRBV5-1 and TRBJ2-7; D not resolved. The germline gives CDR1 SGHRS, CDR2 YFSETQ. The CDR3 spans 15 residues. Combining the CDR3 with reference TRBV5-1 and TRBJ2-7 gives the whole variable domain KAGVTQTPRYLIKTRGQQVTLSCSPISGHRSVSWYQQTPGQGLQFLFEYFSETQRNKGNFPGRFSGRQFSNSRSEMNVSTLELGDSALYLCASSPAGSSSYEQYFGPGTRLTVT.

This clonotype came up many times. The chain combines TRBV11-2 with TRBJ1-1; 7 nucleotides line up with TRBD1. Germline CDR1 SGHAT, CDR2 FQNNGV. The V segment lost 6 bases and the J segment 8 bases; nucleotides outside the gene matches: 15. The CDR3 runs 15 residues. CDR3 sequence reads: CASRVEGGEESEAFF. CDR3 DNA sequence: TGTGCCAGCAGGGTTGAAGGGGGCGAAGAATCAGAAGCTTTCTTT.

This clonotype was counted many times. This chain uses TRBV7-2 with TRBJ1-2; the D is unclear. Germline CDR1 SGHTA, CDR2 FQGNSA. Trimming took off 5 bases at V and 3 bases at J, with 10 bases between the two ends. The CDR3 totals 13 residues. Written as DNA, the CDR3 is TGTGCCAGCAGCCCCGAGGTGGACTATGGCTACACCTTC. It translates to CASSPEVDYGYTF.

This clonotype was counted ten times or more. The chain combines TRBV5-1 with TRBJ1-5; 7 positions agree with TRBD1. Germline trimming cut 4 bases from V and 2 bases from J; bases unmatched to any gene: 6. Germline V gene lookup returns CDR1 SGHRS and CDR2 YFSETQ. The CDR3 consists of 15 residues. The CDR3 nucleotides are TGCGCCAGCAGCAAGGGGACAGCTGGCAATCAGCCCCAGCATTTT. Its translation is CASSKGTAGNQPQHF.

This clonotype was seen at least ten times. The chain uses TRBV7-6 and TRBJ1-2; tentatively, D is TRBD1 (5 bases). The V gene lost 0 bases and the J gene lost 6 bases, with 20 bases spanning the gap. Germline CDR1 reads SGHVS; CDR2 reads FNYEAQ. The length of the CDR3 is 17 residues. CDR3 amino acids: CASSLARSVREAHGYTF. In DNA form, the CDR3 reads TGTGCCAGCAGCTTAGCGCGGTCCGTCAGGGAAGCACATGGCTACACCTTC.

At least ten counts were recorded for this clonotype. The chain carries TRBV6-5 and TRBJ2-1; D may be TRBD2 (5 bases). Germline V CDR1 and CDR2: MNHEY, SVGAGI. The CDR3 sequence is 14 residues long. V dropped 5 bases and J dropped 6 bases, with 14 bases sitting between them. In DNA, the CDR3 is TGTGCCAGCAGTGCCGCTGGACGGGGCAATGAGCAGTTCTTC. Translation gives CASSAAGRGNEQFF.

The V and J genes are TRBV4-2 and TRBJ2-1, with 7 bases identical to TRBD2. Germline V gene lookup returns CDR1 LGHNA and CDR2 YNFKEQ. This CDR3 contains 12 residues. V shed 4 bases, J shed 10 bases, and the junction held 4 bases outside the gene matches. DNA of the CDR3: TGTGCCAGCAGCCGTTCTAGCGGAGAGCAGTTCTTC. Translated, it gives CASSRSSGEQFF.

This chain uses TRBV5-1 with TRBJ2-3; tentatively, D is TRBD2 (5 bases). Germline loops: CDR1 SGHRS, CDR2 YFSETQ. This CDR3 spans 16 amino acids. Trimming took off 1 base at V and 3 bases at J, with 15 bases between the two ends. In DNA form, the CDR3 reads TGCGCCAGCAGCTTGCCTGACGGAGGCGGGACAGATACGCAGTATTTT. Translating it yields CASSLPDGGGTDTQYF. The full variable domain, with the rest looked up from reference TRBV5-1 and TRBJ2-3, is KAGVTQTPRYLIKTRGQQVTLSCSPISGHRSVSWYQQTPGQGLQFLFEYFSETQRNKGNFPGRFSGRQFSNSRSEMNVSTLELGDSALYLCASSLPDGGGTDTQYFGPGTRLTVL.

The rearrangement uses TRBV4-2 and TRBJ2-1; 12 bases are shared with TRBD2. Germline assignment: CDR1 LGHNA and CDR2 YNFKEQ. This CDR3 region has 19 residues. V lost 0 bases to trimming and J lost 4 bases; unmatched junction nucleotides: 10. This CDR3 reads CASSQDSLAGGRIYNEQFF. The CDR3 region has the DNA TGTGCCAGCAGCCAAGATTCCCTAGCGGGGGGGCGTATTTACAATGAGCAGTTCTTC.

This clonotype was counted many times. The gene calls are TRBV20-1 and TRBJ2-7, with 9 nucleotides matching TRBD1. Germline loops: CDR1 DFQATT, CDR2 SNEGSKA (reference sequence). This CDR3 region has 14 residues. Trimming removed 4 bases from V and 4 bases from J; junction bases left unmatched: 8. The CDR3 protein is CSATTDRGEYEQYF. CDR3 DNA: TGCAGTGCTACAACGGACAGGGGAGAGTACGAGCAGTACTTC.

This clonotype has a count of ten or more. The rearrangement joins TRBV11-2 to TRBJ2-5; 9 nucleotides agree with TRBD1. Germline trimming cut 6 bases from V and 2 bases from J; bases unmatched to any gene: 10. In germline, CDR1 is SGHAT, CDR2 FQNNGV. This CDR3 has 16 residues. The CDR3 reads CASRENRGPLQETQYF. For the CDR3, the DNA is TGTGCCAGCAGGGAAAACAGGGGGCCCCTTCAAGAGACCCAGTACTTC.

There are many counts of this clonotype. The J gene is TRBJ2-1, the V gene TRBV5-6; tentatively, D is TRBD2 (5 bases). Germline V CDR1 and CDR2: SGHDT, YYEEEE. V lost 4 bases, J lost 9 bases, and 14 bases lay in between. The CDR3 is 13 amino acids. DNA for the CDR3: TGTGCCAGCAGCCGCGACTATCTCGGTGAGCAGTTCTTC. It translates to CASSRDYLGEQFF.

The V call is TRBV6-5, the J call TRBJ1-5, with D possibly TRBD1 on 6 matching bases. This CDR3 region has 15 residues. Germline V gene lookup returns CDR1 MNHEY and CDR2 SVGAGI. Trimming took 5 bases from V and 5 from J, leaving 16 bases between them. CDR3 sequence (DNA): TGTGCCAGCAGTACACAGGGACCCCTCTATCAGCCCCAGCATTTT. This translates into CASSTQGPLYQPQHF.

At least ten counts were recorded for this clonotype. The CDR3 spells CASSYSRTTAVYEQYF. The CDR3 region has the DNA TGTGCCAGCAGTTACTCGCGGACAACGGCTGTCTACGAGCAGTACTTC. The gene calls are TRBV6-2 or TRBV6-3 and TRBJ2-7; possible D gene TRBD1, 5 bases. The CDR3 is made up of 16 amino acids. From germline, CDR1 is MNHEY and CDR2 SVGEGT. Trimming removed 0 bases at V and 3 bases at J, with 15 bases between.